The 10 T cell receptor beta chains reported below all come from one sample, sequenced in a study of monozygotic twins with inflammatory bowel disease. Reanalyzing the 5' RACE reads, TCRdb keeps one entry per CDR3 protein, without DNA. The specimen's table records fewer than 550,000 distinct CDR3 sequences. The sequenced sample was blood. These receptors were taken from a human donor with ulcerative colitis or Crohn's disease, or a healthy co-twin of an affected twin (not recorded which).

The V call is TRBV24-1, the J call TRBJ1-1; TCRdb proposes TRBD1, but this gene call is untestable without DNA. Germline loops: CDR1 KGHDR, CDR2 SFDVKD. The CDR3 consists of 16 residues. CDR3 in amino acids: CATSDSRQGANTEAFF.

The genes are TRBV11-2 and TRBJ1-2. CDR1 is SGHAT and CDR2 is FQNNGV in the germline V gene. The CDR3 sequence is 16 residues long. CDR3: CASSSHKTFPNYGYTF.

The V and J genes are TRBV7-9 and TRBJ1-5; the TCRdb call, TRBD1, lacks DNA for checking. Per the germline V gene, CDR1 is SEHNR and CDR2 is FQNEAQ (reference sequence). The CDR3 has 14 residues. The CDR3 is CASSGTGDQQPQHF.

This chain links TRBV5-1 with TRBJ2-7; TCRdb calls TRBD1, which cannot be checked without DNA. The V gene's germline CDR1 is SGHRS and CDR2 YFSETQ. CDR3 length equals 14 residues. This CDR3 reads CASSFEWTVYEQYF.

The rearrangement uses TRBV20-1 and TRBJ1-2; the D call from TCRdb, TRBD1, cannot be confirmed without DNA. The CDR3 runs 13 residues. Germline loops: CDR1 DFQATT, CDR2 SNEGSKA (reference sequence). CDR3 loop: CSAMTGTGYGYTF.

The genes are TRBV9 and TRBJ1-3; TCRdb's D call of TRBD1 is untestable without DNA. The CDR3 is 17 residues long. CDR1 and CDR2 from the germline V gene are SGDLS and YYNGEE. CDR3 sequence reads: CASSAHPGQRTGNTIYF.

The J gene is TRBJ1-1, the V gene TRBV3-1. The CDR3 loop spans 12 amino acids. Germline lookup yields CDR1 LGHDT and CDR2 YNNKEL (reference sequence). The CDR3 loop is CASSRGGQEAFF.

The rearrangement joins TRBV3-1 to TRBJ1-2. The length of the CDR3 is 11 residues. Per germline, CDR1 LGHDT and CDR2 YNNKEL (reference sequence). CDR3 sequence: CASSQRYGYTF.

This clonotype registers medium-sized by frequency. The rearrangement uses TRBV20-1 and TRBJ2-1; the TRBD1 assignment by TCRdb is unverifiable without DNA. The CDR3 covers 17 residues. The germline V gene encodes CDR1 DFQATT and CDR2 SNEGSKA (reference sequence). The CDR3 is CSARATTRTQQYNEQFF.

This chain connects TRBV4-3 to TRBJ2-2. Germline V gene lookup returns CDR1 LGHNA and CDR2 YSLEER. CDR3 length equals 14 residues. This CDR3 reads CASSRQGVSGELFF.